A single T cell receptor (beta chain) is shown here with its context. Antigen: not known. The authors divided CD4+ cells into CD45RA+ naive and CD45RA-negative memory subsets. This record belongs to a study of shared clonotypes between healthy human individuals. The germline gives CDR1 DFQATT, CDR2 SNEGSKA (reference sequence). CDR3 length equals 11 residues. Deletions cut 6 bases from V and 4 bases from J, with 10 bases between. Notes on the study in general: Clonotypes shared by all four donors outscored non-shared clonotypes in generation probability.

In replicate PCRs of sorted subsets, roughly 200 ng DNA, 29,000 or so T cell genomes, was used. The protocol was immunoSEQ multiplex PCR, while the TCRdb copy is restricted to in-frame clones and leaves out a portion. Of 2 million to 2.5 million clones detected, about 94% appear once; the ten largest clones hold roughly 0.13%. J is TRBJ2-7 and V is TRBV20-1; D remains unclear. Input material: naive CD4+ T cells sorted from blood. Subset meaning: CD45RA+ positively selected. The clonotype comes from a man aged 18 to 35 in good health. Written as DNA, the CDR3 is TGCAGTGCCCTTGGGCGGTACGAGCAGTACTTC. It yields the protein CSALGRYEQYF.